Listed below are T cell receptor beta chains from one sample, sequenced in a study of CD8+ T cells in alopecia areata. Profiled with immunoSEQ multiplex PCR; TCRdb holds only in-frame clones, not every one. In the table there are fewer than 100,000 clones, around 71% of which are singletons. The starting material was CD8+ T cells sorted from blood, obtained between weeks 43 and 45, from a patient treated with tofacitinib. The receptor set was obtained from a human donor with alopecia areata. Each CDR3 is given without its conserved first and last residue. A D gene is named only where the DNA matches it firmly. The size entry is marked missing in some rows and otherwise reads once, few, many or a size class.

D,size,V,CDR3
NA,NA,TRBV6-6,ASSPVGQRSYNEQF
NA,NA,TRBV25-1,ASSFREGGDGYT
NA,NA,TRBV10-3,AIGQENTDTQY
TRBD2,few,TRBV6-6,ASVSGGVTDTQY
TRBD1,once,TRBV27,ASTGSGGGAYGYT
TRBD2,few,TRBV30,AWSGLAGGRGNTGELF
NA,NA,TRBV29-1,SGVDPVQSGDTEAF
NA,NA,TRBV19,ASSMGYNEQF
NA,NA,TRBV19,ASSGAYEQY
NA,NA,TRBV11-2,ASSLARGLTYNEQF
TRBD1,once,TRBV29-1,SVGTGDEKLF
NA,NA,TRBV29-1,SVERRGVGELF
TRBD2,NA,TRBV30,AWTSGGYNEQF
NA,NA,TRBV11-2,ASSSEGLVYEQY
NA,many,TRBV7-9,ASRPGGGDTQY
NA,few,TRBV29-1,SVRTSGYGYT
NA,few,TRBV27,ASSFRGSTEAF
NA,NA,TRBV7-3,ASSLGGPMEANYGYT
TRBD1,NA,TRBV4-2,ASSQDGDRDYGYT
NA,NA,TRBV19,ASSGGFEPGANVLT
NA,NA,TRBV27,ATQSGNTEAF
TRBD2,NA,TRBV5-1,ASSLGWGLAASEQY
TRBD2,NA,TRBV5-1,ASSPSRGGDNEQF